These 2 T cell receptor beta chains originate from one sample sequenced in a study of lymphopenia after photon versus proton radiotherapy. Profiled with immunoSEQ multiplex PCR; TCRdb holds only in-frame clones, not every one. The sample lists about 40,000 clones, around 83% occurring once. The specimen was peripheral blood, collected from a patient treated with proton-based radiotherapy. The origin of the receptors is a woman aged 70-85 years with pancreatic cancer. Some clones in this sample may be carry-over from other donors' samples.

The chain is built from TRBV27 and TRBJ1-1, with D uncertain. With 7 bases removed from V and 2 bases from J, the gap between germline ends came to 14 bases. CDR3 length: 14 amino acids. The germline CDR1 and CDR2 sequences are MNHEY and SMNVEV (reference sequence). The CDR3 region has the DNA TGTGCCAGCAAACTGCGGGCAGTCAACACTGAAGCTTTCTTT. As protein: CASKLRAVNTEAFF.

The gene calls are TRBV2 and TRBJ1-3; D perhaps matches TRBD1 (5 bases). CDR1 SNHLY and CDR2 FYNNEI come from the germline V gene. This CDR3 region has 15 residues. V lost 0 bases and J 2 bases, leaving 8 bases between the germline ends. CDR3 amino acids: CASSEARGPGNTIYF. The CDR3 nucleotides read TGTGCCAGCAGTGAAGCGAGGGGTCCTGGAAACACCATATATTTT.